The T cell receptor (beta chain) described here comes from a study of response to subunit inactivated influenza vaccine. Study-wide results and limits: The study's authors posited that every seasonal influenza vaccination enlists few new T cells.

Using its own MiXCR run on the RT-PCR reads, TCRdb lists one record per CDR3 protein. Of under 550,000 distinct CDR3 sequences in the sample, around 8% were seen once. This clonotype has just a few counts. Its antigen remains unidentified. CDR3 size: 15 residues. The V gene's germline CDR1 is SGHTA and CDR2 FQGNSA. The V gene lost 5 bases and the J gene lost 3 bases, with 15 bases spanning the gap. The sequencing here drew on PBMCs from blood, taken less than 30 months after vaccination. The chain uses TRBV7-2 and TRBJ2-3, with D maybe TRBD1 (6 bases). The clonotype originates from a man aged 50 to 69 who received an inactivated influenza vaccine. The DNA for the CDR3 is TGTGCCAGCAGCCCACACAGGGAAATTACAGATACGCAGTATTTT. It is translated as CASSPHREITDTQYF.